The T cell receptor beta chain described here comes from a study of low-dose radiotherapy and immunotherapy resistance in tumors. The overall study: Every six weeks patients received intravenous ipilimumab 1 mg/kg, and every two weeks they received intravenous nivolumab 240 mg.

As to time point: before trial treatment. The treatment that donors received included nivolumab, ipilimumab, aspirin, low-dose cyclophosphamide and low-dose radiotherapy. The presence of advanced solid tumors lacking tumor-infiltrating lymphocytes characterized eligible patients. Germline CDR1 SGHRS, CDR2 YFSETQ. V dropped 4 bases and J dropped 7; count of bases not matched to a gene: 13. The CDR3 has 17 amino acids. Priming of first-strand cDNA relied on TRAV- and TRBV-specific primers (covering alpha and beta chains). The authors ran about 21 PCR cycles to amplify TCRs with a constant-region primer and V-primer adapter. TCRdb re-called the reads with MiXCR, one entry per CDR3 protein. Of about 60,000 distinct CDR3 sequences listed, roughly 24% are singletons. Many counts were recorded for this clonotype.

The gene calls are TRBV5-1 and TRBJ2-2, with 10 bases aligning to TRBD2. The clonotype was recovered from a male donor with prostate cancer. Here the sequenced sample was PBMCs, taken before treatment. CDR3 residues: CASSPGGLAGVGGELFF. CDR3 bases: TGCGCCAGCAGCCCCGGAGGGCTAGCGGGAGTGGGCGGGGAGCTGTTTTTT.